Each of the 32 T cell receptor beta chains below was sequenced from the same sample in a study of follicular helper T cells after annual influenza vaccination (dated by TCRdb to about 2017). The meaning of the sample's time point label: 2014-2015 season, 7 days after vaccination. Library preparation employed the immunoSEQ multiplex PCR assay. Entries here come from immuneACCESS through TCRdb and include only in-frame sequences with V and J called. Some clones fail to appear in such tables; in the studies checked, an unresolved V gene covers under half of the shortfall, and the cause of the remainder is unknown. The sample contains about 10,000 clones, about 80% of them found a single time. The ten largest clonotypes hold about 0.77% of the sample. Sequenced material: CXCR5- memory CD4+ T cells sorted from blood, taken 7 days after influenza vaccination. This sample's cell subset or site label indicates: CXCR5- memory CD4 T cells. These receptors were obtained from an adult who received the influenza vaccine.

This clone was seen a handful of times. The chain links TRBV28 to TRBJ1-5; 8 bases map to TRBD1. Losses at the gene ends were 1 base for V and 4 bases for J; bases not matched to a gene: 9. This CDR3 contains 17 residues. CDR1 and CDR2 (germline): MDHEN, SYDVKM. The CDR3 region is CASSLSPTGDRNQPQHF. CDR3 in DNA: TGTGCCAGCAGTTTATCCCCTACAGGGGACAGGAATCAGCCCCAGCATTTT.

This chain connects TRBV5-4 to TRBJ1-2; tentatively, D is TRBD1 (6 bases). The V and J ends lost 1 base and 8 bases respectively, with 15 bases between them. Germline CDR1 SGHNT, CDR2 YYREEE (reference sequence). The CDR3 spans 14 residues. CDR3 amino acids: CASSLQGTLVGYTF. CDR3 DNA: TGTGCCAGCAGCTTGCAGGGGACTCTGGTCGGCTACACCTTC.

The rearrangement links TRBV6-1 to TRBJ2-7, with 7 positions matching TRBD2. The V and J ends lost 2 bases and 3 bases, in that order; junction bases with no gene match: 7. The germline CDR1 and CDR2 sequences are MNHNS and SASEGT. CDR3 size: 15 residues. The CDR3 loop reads CASSESSGLFYEQYF. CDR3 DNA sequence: TGTGCCAGCAGTGAATCTAGCGGCTTGTTCTACGAGCAGTACTTC.

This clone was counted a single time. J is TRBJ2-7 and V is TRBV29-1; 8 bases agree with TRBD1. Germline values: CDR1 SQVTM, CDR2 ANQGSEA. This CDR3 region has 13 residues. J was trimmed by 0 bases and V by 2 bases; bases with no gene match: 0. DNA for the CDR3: TGCAGCGTTGAAACAGGGGGCTCCTACGAGCAGTACTTC. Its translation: CSVETGGSYEQYF.

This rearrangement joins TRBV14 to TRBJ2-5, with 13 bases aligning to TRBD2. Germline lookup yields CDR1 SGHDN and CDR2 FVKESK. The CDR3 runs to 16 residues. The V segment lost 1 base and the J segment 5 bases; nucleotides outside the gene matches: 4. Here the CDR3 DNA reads TGTGCCAGCAGCCAAGTACAACTAGCGGGGGGGGAGACCCAGTACTTC. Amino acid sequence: CASSQVQLAGGETQYF.

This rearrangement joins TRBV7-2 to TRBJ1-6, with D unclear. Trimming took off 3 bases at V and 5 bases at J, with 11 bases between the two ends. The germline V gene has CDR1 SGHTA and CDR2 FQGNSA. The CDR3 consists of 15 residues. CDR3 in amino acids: CASSFRGTDNSPLHF. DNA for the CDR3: TGTGCCAGCAGCTTCAGAGGTACGGATAATTCACCCCTCCACTTT.

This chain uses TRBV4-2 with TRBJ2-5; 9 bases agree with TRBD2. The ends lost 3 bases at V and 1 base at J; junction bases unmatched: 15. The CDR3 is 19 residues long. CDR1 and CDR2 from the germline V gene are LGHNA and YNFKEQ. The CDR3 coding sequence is TGTGCCAGCAGCCACCCCGGGAAAGTGGCGGGGGGGCTCCAAGAGACCCAGTACTTC. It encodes CASSHPGKVAGGLQETQYF.

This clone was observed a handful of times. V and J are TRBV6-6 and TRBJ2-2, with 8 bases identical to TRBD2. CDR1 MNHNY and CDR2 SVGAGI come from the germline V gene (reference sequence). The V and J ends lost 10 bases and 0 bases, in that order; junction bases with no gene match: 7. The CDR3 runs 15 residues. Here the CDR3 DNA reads TGTGCCACCGCCGGACTAGCACCGAACACCGGGGAGCTGTTTTTT. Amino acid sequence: CATAGLAPNTGELFF.

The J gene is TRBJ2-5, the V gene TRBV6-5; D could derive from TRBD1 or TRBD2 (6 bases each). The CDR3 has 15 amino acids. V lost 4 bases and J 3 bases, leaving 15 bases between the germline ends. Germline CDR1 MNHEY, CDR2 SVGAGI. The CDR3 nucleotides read TGTGCCAGCAGTTCCTCGGGGGCAGGGGAAGAGACCCAGTACTTC. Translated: CASSSSGAGEETQYF.

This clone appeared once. CDR3 loop: CASRMGGSGSTGELFF. The CDR3 bases are TGCGCCAGCAGAATGGGGGGTAGCGGATCAACCGGGGAGCTGTTTTTT. The chain joins TRBV5-1 to TRBJ2-2, with a tentative D call TRBD2 (6 bases). The V end lost 5 bases, the J end lost 5 bases, and 19 bases lay between the germline ends. Germline lookup yields CDR1 SGHRS and CDR2 YFSETQ. The CDR3 runs 16 residues.

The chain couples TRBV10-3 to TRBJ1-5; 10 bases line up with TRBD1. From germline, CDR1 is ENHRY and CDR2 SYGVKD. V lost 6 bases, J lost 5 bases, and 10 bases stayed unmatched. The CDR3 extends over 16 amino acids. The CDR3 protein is CAISDYSGTGDQPQHF. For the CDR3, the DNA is TGTGCCATCAGCGACTACTCCGGGACAGGGGATCAGCCCCAGCATTTT.

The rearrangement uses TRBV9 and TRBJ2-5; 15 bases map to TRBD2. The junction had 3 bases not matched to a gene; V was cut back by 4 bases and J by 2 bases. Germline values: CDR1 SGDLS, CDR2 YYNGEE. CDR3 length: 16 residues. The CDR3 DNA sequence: TGTGCCAGCAGCACCGGGACTAGCGGGGGGCAAGAGACCCAGTACTTC. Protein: CASSTGTSGGQETQYF.

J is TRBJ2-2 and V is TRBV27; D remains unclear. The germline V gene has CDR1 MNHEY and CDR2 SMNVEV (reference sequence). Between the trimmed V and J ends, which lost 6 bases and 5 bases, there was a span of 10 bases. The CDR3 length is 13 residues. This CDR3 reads CASSRTHTGELFF. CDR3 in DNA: TGTGCCAGCAGCCGCACCCATACCGGGGAGCTGTTTTTT.

CDR3 bases: TGTGCCAGCAGCCCGGCACTGGGTGATGGCTACACCTTC. Translation gives CASSPALGDGYTF. V and J are TRBV7-9 and TRBJ1-2, with D hard to call. Between the trimmed V and J ends, which lost 5 bases and 6 bases, there was a span of 13 bases. Looked up from germline, CDR1 is SEHNR and CDR2 is FQNEAQ (reference sequence). The CDR3 runs 13 residues.

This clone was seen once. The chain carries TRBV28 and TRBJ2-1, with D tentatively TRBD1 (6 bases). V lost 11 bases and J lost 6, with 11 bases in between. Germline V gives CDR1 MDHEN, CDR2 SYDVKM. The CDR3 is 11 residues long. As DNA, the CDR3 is TGTGCCCGATACAGGGCCAATGAGCAGTTCTTC. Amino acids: CARYRANEQFF.

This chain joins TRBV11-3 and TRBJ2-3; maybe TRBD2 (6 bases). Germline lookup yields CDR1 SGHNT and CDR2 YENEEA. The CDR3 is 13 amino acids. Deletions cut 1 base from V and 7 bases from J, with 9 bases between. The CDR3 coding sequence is TGTGCCAGCAGCTTAGGCGGGGCAAATACGCAGTATTTT. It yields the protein CASSLGGANTQYF.

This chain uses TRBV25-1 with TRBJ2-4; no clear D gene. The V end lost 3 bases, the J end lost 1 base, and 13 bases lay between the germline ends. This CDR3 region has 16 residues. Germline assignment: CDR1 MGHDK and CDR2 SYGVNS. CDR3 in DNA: TGTGCCAGCAGTGATGTGGGTGGGGTGGCCAAAAACATTCAGTACTTC. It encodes CASSDVGGVAKNIQYF.

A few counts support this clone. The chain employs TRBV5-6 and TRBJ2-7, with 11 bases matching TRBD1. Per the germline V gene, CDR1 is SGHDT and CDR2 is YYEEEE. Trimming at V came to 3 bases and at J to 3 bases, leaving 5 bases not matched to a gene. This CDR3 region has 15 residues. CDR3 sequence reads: CASSYSGTGGYEQYF. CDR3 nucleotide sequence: TGTGCCAGCAGCTACTCCGGGACAGGGGGCTACGAGCAGTACTTC.

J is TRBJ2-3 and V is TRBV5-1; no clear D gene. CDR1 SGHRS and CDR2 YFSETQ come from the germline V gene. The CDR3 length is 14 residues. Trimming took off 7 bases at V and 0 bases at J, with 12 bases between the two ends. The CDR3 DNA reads TGCGCCAGCTCCCTACAAGTAAGCACAGATACGCAGTATTTT. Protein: CASSLQVSTDTQYF.

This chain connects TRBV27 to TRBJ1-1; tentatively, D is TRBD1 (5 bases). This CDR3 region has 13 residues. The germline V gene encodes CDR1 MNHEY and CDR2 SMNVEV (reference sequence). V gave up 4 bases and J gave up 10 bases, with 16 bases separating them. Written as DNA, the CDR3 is TGTGCCAGCAGTTCTTTTGATCAGGGAGTAGCTTTCTTT. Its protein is CASSSFDQGVAFF.

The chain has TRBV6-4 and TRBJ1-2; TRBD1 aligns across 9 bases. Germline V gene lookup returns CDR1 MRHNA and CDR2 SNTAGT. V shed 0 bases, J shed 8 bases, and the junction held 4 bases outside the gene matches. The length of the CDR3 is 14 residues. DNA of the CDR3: TGTGCCAGCAGTGACTCACAGGGGGCTCGAGGCTACACCTTC. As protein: CASSDSQGARGYTF.

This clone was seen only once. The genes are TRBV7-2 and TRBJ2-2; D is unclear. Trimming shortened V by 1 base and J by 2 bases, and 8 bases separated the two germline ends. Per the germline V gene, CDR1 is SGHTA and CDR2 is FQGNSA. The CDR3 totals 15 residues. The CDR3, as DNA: TGTGCCAGCAGCTTAGTTCGCAGAAACACCGGGGAGCTGTTTTTT. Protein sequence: CASSLVRRNTGELFF. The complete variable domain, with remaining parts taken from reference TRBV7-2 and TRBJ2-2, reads GAGVSQSPSNKVTEKGKDVELRCDPISGHTALYWYRQSLGQGLEFLIYFQGNSAPDKSGLPSDRFSAERTGGSVSTLTIQRTQQEDSAVYLCASSLVRRNTGELFFGEGSRLTVL.

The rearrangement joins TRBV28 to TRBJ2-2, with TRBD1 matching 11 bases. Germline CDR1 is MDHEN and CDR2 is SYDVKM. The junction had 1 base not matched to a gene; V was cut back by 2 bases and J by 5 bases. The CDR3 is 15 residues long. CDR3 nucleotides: TGTGCCAGCAGTTTAGGACAGGGGGCGACCGGGGAGCTGTTTTTT. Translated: CASSLGQGATGELFF.

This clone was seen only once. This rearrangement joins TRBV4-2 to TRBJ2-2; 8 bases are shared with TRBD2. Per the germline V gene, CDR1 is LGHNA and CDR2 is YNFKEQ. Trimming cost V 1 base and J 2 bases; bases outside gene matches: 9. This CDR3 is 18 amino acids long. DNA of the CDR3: TGTGCCAGCAGCCAAGTTCCAGCGGGGGCTCCTAACACCGGGGAGCTGTTTTTT. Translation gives CASSQVPAGAPNTGELFF.

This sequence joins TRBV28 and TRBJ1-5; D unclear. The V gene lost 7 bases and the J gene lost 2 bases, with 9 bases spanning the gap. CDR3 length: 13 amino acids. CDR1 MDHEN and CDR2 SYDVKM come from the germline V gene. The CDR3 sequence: CASTLYRNQPQHF. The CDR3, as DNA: TGTGCCAGCACCTTATATCGCAATCAGCCCCAGCATTTT.

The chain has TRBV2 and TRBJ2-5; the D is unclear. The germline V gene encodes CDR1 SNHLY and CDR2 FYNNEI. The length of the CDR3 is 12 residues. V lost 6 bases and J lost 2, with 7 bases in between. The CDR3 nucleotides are TGTGCCAGCAGAACAAGACAAGAGACCCAGTACTTC. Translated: CASRTRQETQYF. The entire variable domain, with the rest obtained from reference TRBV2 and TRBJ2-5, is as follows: EPEVTQTPSHQVTQMGQEVILRCVPISNHLYFYWYRQILGQKVEFLVSFYNNEISEKSEIFDDQFSVERPDGSNFTLKIRSTKLEDSAMYFCASRTRQETQYFGPGTRLLVL.

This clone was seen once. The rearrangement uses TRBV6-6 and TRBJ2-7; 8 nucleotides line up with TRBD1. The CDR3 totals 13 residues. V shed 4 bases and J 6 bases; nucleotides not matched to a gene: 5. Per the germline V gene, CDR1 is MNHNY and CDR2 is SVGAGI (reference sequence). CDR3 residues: CASSSYRGSEQYF. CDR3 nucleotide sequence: TGTGCCAGCAGTTCATACAGGGGGAGCGAGCAGTACTTC.

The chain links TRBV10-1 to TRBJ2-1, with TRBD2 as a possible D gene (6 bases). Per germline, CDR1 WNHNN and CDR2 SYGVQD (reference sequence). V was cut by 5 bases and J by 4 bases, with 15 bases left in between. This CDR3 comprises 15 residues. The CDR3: CASSPTGRGYNEQFF. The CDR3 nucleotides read TGCGCCAGCAGTCCAACCGGGCGGGGTTACAATGAGCAGTTCTTC.

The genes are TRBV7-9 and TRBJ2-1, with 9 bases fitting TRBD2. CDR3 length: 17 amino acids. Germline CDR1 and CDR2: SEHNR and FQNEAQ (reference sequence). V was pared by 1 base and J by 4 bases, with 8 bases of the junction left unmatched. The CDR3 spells CASSLGEGSGSYNEQFF. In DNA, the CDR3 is TGTGCCAGCAGCTTAGGGGAGGGTAGCGGGAGTTACAATGAGCAGTTCTTC. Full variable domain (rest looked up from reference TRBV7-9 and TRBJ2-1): DTGVSQNPRHKITKRGQNVTFRCDPISEHNRLYWYRQTLGQGPEFLTYFQNEAQLEKSRLLSDRFSAERPKGSFSTLEIQRTEQGDSAMYLCASSLGEGSGSYNEQFFGPGTRLTVL.

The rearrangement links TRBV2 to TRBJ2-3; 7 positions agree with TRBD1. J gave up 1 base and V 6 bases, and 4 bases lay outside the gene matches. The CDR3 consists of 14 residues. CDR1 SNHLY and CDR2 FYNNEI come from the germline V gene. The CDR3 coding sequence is TGTGCCAGCAGACCAGACAGGGGCACAGATACGCAGTATTTT. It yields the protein CASRPDRGTDTQYF.

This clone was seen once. In DNA form, the CDR3 reads TGTGCCAGCAGCGCGCAGATGAACACTGAAGCTTTCTTT. It specifies CASSAQMNTEAFF. This sequence joins TRBV7-3 and TRBJ1-1; D ambiguous. V gave up 5 bases and J gave up 0 bases, with 7 bases separating them. Germline values: CDR1 SGHTA, CDR2 FQGTGA. The CDR3 sequence is 13 residues long.

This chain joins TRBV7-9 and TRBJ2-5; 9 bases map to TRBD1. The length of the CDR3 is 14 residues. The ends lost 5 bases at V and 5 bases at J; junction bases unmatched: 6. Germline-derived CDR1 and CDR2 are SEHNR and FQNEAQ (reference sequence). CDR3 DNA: TGTGCCAGCAGCCAGGGACAGGGATGGGAGACCCAGTACTTC. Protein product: CASSQGQGWETQYF.